A selection of T cell receptor beta chains follows, all from one sample in a study of control samples from healthy donors and cancer patients. The assay was immunoSEQ multiplex PCR, and TCRdb's table has in-frame clones only and misses some. The sample yields some 140,000 clones, about 94% seen once. Sequencing was performed on blood. Receptors originate from a man aged 40-50 years in good health. Each CDR3 is given with its conserved first and last residue. D genes are given only for firm matches. Where a row states a size, it is once, few, many or the class of an expanded clone; other rows omit it.

CDR3 DNA: TGTGCCAGTCGAGGGCCTAGGACTGAAGCTTTCTTT; CDR3 protein: CASRGPRTEAFF; CDR3 length: 12; D gene: .; J gene: TRBJ1-1; clone size: .; V gene: TRBV19
CDR3 DNA: TGTGCCAGCAGCGTAGCTCGGGGGCCGGGCAATGAGCAGTTCTTC; CDR3 protein: CASSVARGPGNEQFF; CDR3 length: 15; D gene: .; J gene: TRBJ2-1; clone size: .; V gene: TRBV9
CDR3 DNA: TGTGCCAGCAGTGAAGGGCAGGGTTACGCTACTAATGAAAAACTGTTTTTT; CDR3 protein: CASSEGQGYATNEKLFF; CDR3 length: 17; D gene: .; J gene: TRBJ1-4; clone size: .; V gene: TRBV6-1
CDR3 DNA: TGTGCCAGTAGTAGGGGGGATCTGAACACTGAAGCTTTCTTT; CDR3 protein: CASSRGDLNTEAFF; CDR3 length: 14; D gene: .; J gene: TRBJ1-1; clone size: .; V gene: TRBV19
CDR3 DNA: TGCGCCAGCAGCCAAGACAGGTTGAACACTGAAGCTTTCTTT; CDR3 protein: CASSQDRLNTEAFF; CDR3 length: 14; D gene: .; J gene: TRBJ1-1; clone size: .; V gene: TRBV4-1
CDR3 DNA: TGTGCCAGCAGTTTAGCGGCAGGAATGGTGCAGACCCAGTACTTC; CDR3 protein: CASSLAAGMVQTQYF; CDR3 length: 15; D gene: .; J gene: TRBJ2-5; clone size: once; V gene: TRBV27
CDR3 DNA: TGTGCCAGCAGCATAAGGACTAGCGGGGGGCTCACAGATACGCAGTATTTT; CDR3 protein: CASSIRTSGGLTDTQYF; CDR3 length: 17; D gene: TRBD2; J gene: TRBJ2-3; clone size: .; V gene: TRBV7-9
CDR3 DNA: TGCGCCAGCAGTGGAGGGGGCCCTCAGGATACGCAGTATTTT; CDR3 protein: CASSGGGPQDTQYF; CDR3 length: 14; D gene: .; J gene: TRBJ2-3; clone size: .; V gene: TRBV5-1
CDR3 DNA: TGTGCCAGCAGTGAACTCTTGGCCGGGAGGAACACTGAAGCTTTCTTT; CDR3 protein: CASSELLAGRNTEAFF; CDR3 length: 16; D gene: .; J gene: TRBJ1-1; clone size: .; V gene: TRBV6-1
CDR3 DNA: TGTGCCAGCAGTTTGAGTGCGATGGGCTACACCTTC; CDR3 protein: CASSLSAMGYTF; CDR3 length: 12; D gene: .; J gene: TRBJ1-2; clone size: .; V gene: TRBV28
CDR3 DNA: TGTGCCAGCAGTGGGACAGTGTTGAAAGCTTTCTTT; CDR3 protein: CASSGTVLKAFF; CDR3 length: 12; D gene: .; J gene: TRBJ1-1; clone size: .; V gene: TRBV25-1
CDR3 DNA: TGTGCCAGCAGCGGTGGACAGGGGATGAGTGAAGCTTTCTTT; CDR3 protein: CASSGGQGMSEAFF; CDR3 length: 14; D gene: TRBD1; J gene: TRBJ1-1; clone size: .; V gene: TRBV5-5
CDR3 DNA: TGCGCCAGCAGCAATCAGGGACCCTATAGCAATCAGCCCCAGCATTTT; CDR3 protein: CASSNQGPYSNQPQHF; CDR3 length: 16; D gene: .; J gene: TRBJ1-5; clone size: .; V gene: TRBV5-1
CDR3 DNA: TGTGCCAGTAGTAGACAGGGGATAGGCCTTTCCTCTGGAAACACCATATATTTT; CDR3 protein: CASSRQGIGLSSGNTIYF; CDR3 length: 18; D gene: TRBD1; J gene: TRBJ1-3; clone size: .; V gene: TRBV19
CDR3 DNA: TGTGCCAGTAATAAGGAGCTGAATGAAAAACTGTTTTTT; CDR3 protein: CASNKELNEKLFF; CDR3 length: 13; D gene: .; J gene: TRBJ1-4; clone size: .; V gene: TRBV19
CDR3 DNA: TGTGCCAGCAGTTCCCCTGCGGGGGCGGCAGATACGCAGTATTTT; CDR3 protein: CASSSPAGAADTQYF; CDR3 length: 15; D gene: .; J gene: TRBJ2-3; clone size: .; V gene: TRBV28
CDR3 DNA: TGTGCCGGCGGGACAGGGAGAATCACTGAAGCTTTCTTT; CDR3 protein: CAGGTGRITEAFF; CDR3 length: 13; D gene: TRBD1; J gene: TRBJ1-1; clone size: .; V gene: TRBV6-5
CDR3 DNA: TGTGCCAGCAGTTTATTGCAGGGGTACTCCCAGACCTATAATTCACCCCTCCACTTT; CDR3 protein: CASSLLQGYSQTYNSPLHF; CDR3 length: 19; D gene: .; J gene: TRBJ1-6; clone size: .; V gene: TRBV28
CDR3 DNA: TGTGCCTGGAGTGTAAAGGCCCCCTCTGAAGCTTTCTTT; CDR3 protein: CAWSVKAPSEAFF; CDR3 length: 13; D gene: .; J gene: TRBJ1-1; clone size: .; V gene: TRBV30
CDR3 DNA: TGTGCCAGTAGTATAGAAGGGACAGCTGAAGCTTTCTTT; CDR3 protein: CASSIEGTAEAFF; CDR3 length: 13; D gene: TRBD1; J gene: TRBJ1-1; clone size: .; V gene: TRBV19
CDR3 DNA: TGCGCCAGCAGCGGAATGGACACAGGGAATGGCTACACCTTC; CDR3 protein: CASSGMDTGNGYTF; CDR3 length: 14; D gene: .; J gene: TRBJ1-2; clone size: .; V gene: TRBV5-1
CDR3 DNA: TGTGCCAGCAGCTTATCGCGGGGGGTCTACAATGAGCAGTTCTTC; CDR3 protein: CASSLSRGVYNEQFF; CDR3 length: 15; D gene: TRBD2; J gene: TRBJ2-1; clone size: .; V gene: TRBV7-2
CDR3 DNA: TGTGCTAGTGGTCCTCAGGGGAATCCGGGAGAAAAACTGTTTTTT; CDR3 protein: CASGPQGNPGEKLFF; CDR3 length: 15; D gene: .; J gene: TRBJ1-4; clone size: .; V gene: TRBV12-5
CDR3 DNA: TGTGCCAGCAGCGTAGGGGGTAGAACTTTCTTT; CDR3 protein: CASSVGGRTFF; CDR3 length: 11; D gene: .; J gene: TRBJ1-1; clone size: once; V gene: TRBV6-5
CDR3 DNA: TGTGCCTGGAGCCCCGGGGGGCCCTACGAGCAGTACTTC; CDR3 protein: CAWSPGGPYEQYF; CDR3 length: 13; D gene: .; J gene: TRBJ2-7; clone size: .; V gene: TRBV30
CDR3 DNA: TGTGCCAGCACCCGGGGGTCAAGGTGGGGCTACGAGCAGTACTTC; CDR3 protein: CASTRGSRWGYEQYF; CDR3 length: 15; D gene: .; J gene: TRBJ2-7; clone size: .; V gene: TRBV28
CDR3 DNA: TGTGCCAGCAGTACGACAACAGATACGCAGTATTTT; CDR3 protein: CASSTTTDTQYF; CDR3 length: 12; D gene: .; J gene: TRBJ2-3; clone size: .; V gene: TRBV28
CDR3 DNA: TGTGCCAGCAGACGCGGACAGGTCTCGGGGGAGCAGTACTTC; CDR3 protein: CASRRGQVSGEQYF; CDR3 length: 14; D gene: TRBD1; J gene: TRBJ2-7; clone size: .; V gene: TRBV27
CDR3 DNA: TGTGCCAGCAGGGGGACCGGGACAGGGGGTGTCGGGGAGCTGTTTTTT; CDR3 protein: CASRGTGTGGVGELFF; CDR3 length: 16; D gene: TRBD1; J gene: TRBJ2-2; clone size: .; V gene: TRBV2
CDR3 DNA: TGTGCCAGCAGTTTGATAGGAAACACTGAAGCTTTCTTT; CDR3 protein: CASSLIGNTEAFF; CDR3 length: 13; D gene: .; J gene: TRBJ1-1; clone size: .; V gene: TRBV27
CDR3 DNA: TGTGCCACCAGTGAGTATAGCAATCAGCCCCAGCATTTT; CDR3 protein: CATSEYSNQPQHF; CDR3 length: 13; D gene: .; J gene: TRBJ1-5; clone size: .; V gene: TRBV24-1
CDR3 DNA: TGCGCCAGCAGTGACCCTTCGGGGGCCTATGGCTACACCTTC; CDR3 protein: CASSDPSGAYGYTF; CDR3 length: 14; D gene: .; J gene: TRBJ1-2; clone size: .; V gene: TRBV5-1
CDR3 DNA: TGCACCAGCAGCCAAGTAGGAGGGGGGGGCCCGTATGAGCAGTTCTTC; CDR3 protein: CTSSQVGGGGPYEQFF; CDR3 length: 16; D gene: .; J gene: TRBJ2-1; clone size: .; V gene: TRBV1
CDR3 DNA: TGTGCCAGCAGCCGGGGACAGCACTATGGCTACACCTTC; CDR3 protein: CASSRGQHYGYTF; CDR3 length: 13; D gene: TRBD1; J gene: TRBJ1-2; clone size: .; V gene: TRBV28
CDR3 DNA: TGCGCCAGCAGCTTGGATGTCGGGACAGGTGACAACTATGGCTACACCTTC; CDR3 protein: CASSLDVGTGDNYGYTF; CDR3 length: 17; D gene: TRBD1; J gene: TRBJ1-2; clone size: .; V gene: TRBV5-1
CDR3 DNA: TGTGCCAGCAGCTCTAGCGGGGGGGCCGGAGAGACCCAGTACTTC; CDR3 protein: CASSSSGGAGETQYF; CDR3 length: 15; D gene: TRBD2; J gene: TRBJ2-5; clone size: .; V gene: TRBV7-2
CDR3 DNA: TGCGCCAGCAGCCCCTCGTGGGGCAGCTCCTACGAGCAGTACTTC; CDR3 protein: CASSPSWGSSYEQYF; CDR3 length: 15; D gene: .; J gene: TRBJ2-7; clone size: .; V gene: TRBV4-3
CDR3 DNA: TGTGCCAGCAGGGTAGGACCACAAGAGACCCAGTACTTC; CDR3 protein: CASRVGPQETQYF; CDR3 length: 13; D gene: .; J gene: TRBJ2-5; clone size: .; V gene: TRBV12-3/TRBV12-4
CDR3 DNA: TGTGCCAGCAGTGTGTGGACGGATGGCTACACCTTC; CDR3 protein: CASSVWTDGYTF; CDR3 length: 12; D gene: .; J gene: TRBJ1-2; clone size: .; V gene: TRBV28
CDR3 DNA: TGTGCCACAACGACTTGGGGGGTGAACACCGGGGAGCTGTTTTTT; CDR3 protein: CATTTWGVNTGELFF; CDR3 length: 15; D gene: .; J gene: TRBJ2-2; clone size: once; V gene: TRBV11-2
CDR3 DNA: TGCGCCAGCCCTTGGACGTACACTGAAGCTTTCTTT; CDR3 protein: CASPWTYTEAFF; CDR3 length: 12; D gene: .; J gene: TRBJ1-1; clone size: .; V gene: TRBV23-1
CDR3 DNA: TGTGCCAGCAGCGGGGACAGGATAGAGACCCAGTACTTC; CDR3 protein: CASSGDRIETQYF; CDR3 length: 13; D gene: TRBD1; J gene: TRBJ2-5; clone size: .; V gene: TRBV2
CDR3 DNA: TGTGCCAGCAGTTTAACCGGGAATTCACCCCTCCACTTT; CDR3 protein: CASSLTGNSPLHF; CDR3 length: 13; D gene: .; J gene: TRBJ1-6; clone size: .; V gene: TRBV28
CDR3 DNA: TGTGCCAGCCAGTTAGTACAGGGGACCAACAATGAGCAGTTCTTC; CDR3 protein: CASQLVQGTNNEQFF; CDR3 length: 15; D gene: TRBD1; J gene: TRBJ2-1; clone size: .; V gene: TRBV6-5
CDR3 DNA: TGTGCCAGCAGCTTAGGTTATGCATCAGATACGCAGTATTTT; CDR3 protein: CASSLGYASDTQYF; CDR3 length: 14; D gene: .; J gene: TRBJ2-3; clone size: .; V gene: TRBV7-9
CDR3 DNA: TGTGCCAGCAGCTTAGAGGTGGGGTGGGGAGATACGCAGTATTTT; CDR3 protein: CASSLEVGWGDTQYF; CDR3 length: 15; D gene: .; J gene: TRBJ2-3; clone size: .; V gene: TRBV7-3
CDR3 DNA: TGTGCCAGCTCACCGATCGACAGGGTGGGTGGCTACACCTTC; CDR3 protein: CASSPIDRVGGYTF; CDR3 length: 14; D gene: TRBD1; J gene: TRBJ1-2; clone size: .; V gene: TRBV18
CDR3 DNA: TGTGCCAGCAGCTTCTCGGCCGAGGCGAACACTGAAGCTTTCTTT; CDR3 protein: CASSFSAEANTEAFF; CDR3 length: 15; D gene: .; J gene: TRBJ1-1; clone size: .; V gene: TRBV7-2
CDR3 DNA: TGCGCCAGCAGCTTGGAAGGTCCCCAGCCCCAGCATTTT; CDR3 protein: CASSLEGPQPQHF; CDR3 length: 13; D gene: .; J gene: TRBJ1-5; clone size: once; V gene: TRBV5-1
CDR3 DNA: TGTGCTAGTGGTTTGCAGGTCGCGAACACCGGGGAGCTGTTTTTT; CDR3 protein: CASGLQVANTGELFF; CDR3 length: 15; D gene: .; J gene: TRBJ2-2; clone size: .; V gene: TRBV12-5
CDR3 DNA: TGCGCCAGCAGCCCCACTTTCTTGAACACTGAAGCTTTCTTT; CDR3 protein: CASSPTFLNTEAFF; CDR3 length: 14; D gene: .; J gene: TRBJ1-1; clone size: .; V gene: TRBV5-1
CDR3 DNA: TGTGCCAGCAGCTCACAGGGCCCCCAGTACGAGCAGTACTTC; CDR3 protein: CASSSQGPQYEQYF; CDR3 length: 14; D gene: .; J gene: TRBJ2-7; clone size: few; V gene: TRBV28
CDR3 DNA: TGTGCCAGTCCCCGGGGTAGAGCTTTCTTT; CDR3 protein: CASPRGRAFF; CDR3 length: 10; D gene: .; J gene: TRBJ1-1; clone size: .; V gene: TRBV19